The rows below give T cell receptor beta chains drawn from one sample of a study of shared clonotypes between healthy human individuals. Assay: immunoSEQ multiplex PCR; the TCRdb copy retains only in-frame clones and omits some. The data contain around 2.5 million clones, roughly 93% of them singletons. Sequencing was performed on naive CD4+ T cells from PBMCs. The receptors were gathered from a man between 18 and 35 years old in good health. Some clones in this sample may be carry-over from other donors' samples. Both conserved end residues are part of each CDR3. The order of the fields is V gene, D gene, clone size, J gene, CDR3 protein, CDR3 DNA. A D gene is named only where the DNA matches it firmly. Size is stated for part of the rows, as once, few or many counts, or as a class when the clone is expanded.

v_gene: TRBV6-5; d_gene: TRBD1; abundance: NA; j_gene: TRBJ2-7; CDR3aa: CASSYSGTGTFEEQYF; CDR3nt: TGTGCCAGCAGTTACTCTGGGACAGGGACTTTCGAGGAGCAGTACTTC
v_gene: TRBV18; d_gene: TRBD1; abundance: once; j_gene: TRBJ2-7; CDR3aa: CASSNRGRVEQYF; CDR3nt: TGTGCCAGCTCGAACAGGGGGCGCGTCGAGCAGTACTTC
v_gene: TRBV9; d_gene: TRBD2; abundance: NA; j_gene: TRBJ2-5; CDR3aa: CASSPGTSGRGKTQYF; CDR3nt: TGTGCCAGCAGCCCCGGGACTAGCGGGAGGGGAAAGACCCAGTACTTC
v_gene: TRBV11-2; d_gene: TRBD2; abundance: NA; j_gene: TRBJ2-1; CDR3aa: CASSLDTSGRARNEQFF; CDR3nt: TGTGCCAGCAGCTTAGATACATCGGGGAGGGCCAGGAATGAGCAGTTCTTC
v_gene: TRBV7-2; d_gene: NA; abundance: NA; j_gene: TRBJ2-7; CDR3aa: CASSRSRGIIHEQYF; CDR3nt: TGTGCCAGCAGCCGATCACGGGGCATAATCCACGAGCAGTACTTC
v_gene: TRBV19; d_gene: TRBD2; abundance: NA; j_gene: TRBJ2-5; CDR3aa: CASSIGRLSGLAALETQYF; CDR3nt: TGTGCCAGTAGTATAGGTCGGTTGTCGGGACTAGCGGCCCTCGAGACCCAGTACTTC
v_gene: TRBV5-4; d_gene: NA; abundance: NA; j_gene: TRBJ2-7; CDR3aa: CASGLRDSNHEQYF; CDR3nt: TGTGCCAGCGGTCTAAGAGACAGCAACCACGAGCAGTACTTC
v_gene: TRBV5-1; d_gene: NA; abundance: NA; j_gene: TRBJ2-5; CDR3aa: CASSLGAYTGETQYF; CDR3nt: TGCGCCAGCAGCTTAGGCGCATATACGGGAGAGACCCAGTACTTC
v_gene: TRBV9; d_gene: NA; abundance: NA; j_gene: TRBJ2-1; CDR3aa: CASSVGLPPGASYNEQFF; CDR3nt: TGTGCCAGCAGCGTAGGGTTGCCCCCAGGGGCTTCCTACAATGAGCAGTTCTTC
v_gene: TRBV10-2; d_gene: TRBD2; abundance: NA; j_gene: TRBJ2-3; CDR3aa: CASSSGRGTDTQYF; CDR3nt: TGCGCCAGCAGTAGCGGGAGGGGCACAGATACGCAGTATTTT
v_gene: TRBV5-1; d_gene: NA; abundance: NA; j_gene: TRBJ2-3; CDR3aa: CASSRGTRSTDTQYF; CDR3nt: TGCGCCAGCAGTCGGGGGACAAGGAGCACAGATACGCAGTATTTT
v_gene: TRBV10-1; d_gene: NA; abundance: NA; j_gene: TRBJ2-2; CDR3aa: CASSEEVGELFF; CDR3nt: TGCGCCAGCAGTGAGGAGGTCGGGGAGCTGTTTTTT
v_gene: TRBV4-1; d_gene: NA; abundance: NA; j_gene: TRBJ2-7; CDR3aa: CASSQEMGWAGSYEQYF; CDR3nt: TGCGCCAGCAGCCAAGAGATGGGGTGGGCAGGCTCCTACGAGCAGTACTTC
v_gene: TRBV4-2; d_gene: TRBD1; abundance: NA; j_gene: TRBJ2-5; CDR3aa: CASSIRGRETQYF; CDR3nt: TGTGCCAGCAGCATCAGGGGGCGAGAGACCCAGTACTTC
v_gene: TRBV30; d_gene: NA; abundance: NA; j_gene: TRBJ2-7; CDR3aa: CAWSVALLYEQYF; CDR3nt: TGTGCCTGGAGTGTGGCTCTGCTCTACGAGCAGTACTTC
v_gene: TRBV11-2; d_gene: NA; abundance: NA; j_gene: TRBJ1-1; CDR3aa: CASSRRQATEAFF; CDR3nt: TGTGCCAGCAGCAGACGACAGGCTACTGAAGCTTTCTTT
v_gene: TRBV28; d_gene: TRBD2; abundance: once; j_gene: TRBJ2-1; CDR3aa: CASKNSGNKNNEQFF; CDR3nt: TGTGCCAGCAAAAATAGCGGGAATAAGAACAATGAGCAGTTCTTC
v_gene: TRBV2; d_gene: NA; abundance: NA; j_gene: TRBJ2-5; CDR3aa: CASSDAGPTGTQYF; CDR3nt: TGTGCCAGCAGTGACGCCGGACCTACGGGGACCCAGTACTTC
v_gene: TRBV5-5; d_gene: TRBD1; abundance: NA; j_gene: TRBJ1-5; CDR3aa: CASSLASTGAGNQPQHF; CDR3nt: TGTGCCAGCAGCTTGGCTTCTACAGGGGCGGGAAATCAGCCCCAGCATTTT
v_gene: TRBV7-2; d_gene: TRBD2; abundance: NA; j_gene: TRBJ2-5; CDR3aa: CASSPSGAQETQYF; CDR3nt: TGTGCCAGCAGCCCTAGCGGGGCCCAAGAGACCCAGTACTTC
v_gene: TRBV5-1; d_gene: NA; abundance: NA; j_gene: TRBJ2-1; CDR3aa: CASSSVAAYNEQFF; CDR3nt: TGCGCCAGCAGTAGTGTAGCGGCCTACAATGAGCAGTTCTTC
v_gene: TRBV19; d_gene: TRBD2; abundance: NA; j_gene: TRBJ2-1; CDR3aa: CASSMESGSWSYNEQFF; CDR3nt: TGTGCCAGTAGTATGGAGAGCGGGAGCTGGTCCTACAATGAGCAGTTCTTC
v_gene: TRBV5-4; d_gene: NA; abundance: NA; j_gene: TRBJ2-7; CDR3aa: CASSLSHSYEQYF; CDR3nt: TGTGCCAGCAGCCTATCCCACTCCTACGAGCAGTACTTC
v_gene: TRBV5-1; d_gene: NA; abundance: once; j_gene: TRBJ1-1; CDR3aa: CASSLIQGGAEAFF; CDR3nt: TGCGCCAGCAGCTTGATCCAGGGTGGCGCTGAAGCTTTCTTT